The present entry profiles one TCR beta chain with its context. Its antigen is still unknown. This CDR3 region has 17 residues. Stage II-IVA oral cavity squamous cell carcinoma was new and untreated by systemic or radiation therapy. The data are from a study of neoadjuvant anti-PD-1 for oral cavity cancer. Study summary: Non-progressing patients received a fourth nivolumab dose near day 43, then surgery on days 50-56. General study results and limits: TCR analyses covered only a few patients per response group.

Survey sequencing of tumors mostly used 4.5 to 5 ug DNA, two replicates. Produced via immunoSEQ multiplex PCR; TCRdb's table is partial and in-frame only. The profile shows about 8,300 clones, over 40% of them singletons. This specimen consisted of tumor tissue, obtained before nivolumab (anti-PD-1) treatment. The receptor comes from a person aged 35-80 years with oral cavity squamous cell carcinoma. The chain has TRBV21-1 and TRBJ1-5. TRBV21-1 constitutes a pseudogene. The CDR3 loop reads CASSKRTSGTGNQPQHF. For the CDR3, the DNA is TGTGCCAGCAGCAAACGTACTTCCGGGACCGGGAATCAGCCCCAGCATTTT.